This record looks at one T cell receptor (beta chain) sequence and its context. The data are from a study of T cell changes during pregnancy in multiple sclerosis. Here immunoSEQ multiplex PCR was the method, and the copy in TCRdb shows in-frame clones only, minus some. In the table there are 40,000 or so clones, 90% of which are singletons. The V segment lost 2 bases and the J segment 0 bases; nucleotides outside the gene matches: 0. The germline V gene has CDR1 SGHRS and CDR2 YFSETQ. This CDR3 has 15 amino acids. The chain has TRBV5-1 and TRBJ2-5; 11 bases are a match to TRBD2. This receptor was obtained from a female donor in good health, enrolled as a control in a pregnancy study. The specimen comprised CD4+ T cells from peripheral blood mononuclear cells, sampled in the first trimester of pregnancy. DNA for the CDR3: TGCGCCAGCAGCTTTAGCGGGGGGGACCAAGAGACCCAGTACTTC. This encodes CASSFSGGDQETQYF.